The sequence of this T cell receptor beta chain was determined in a study of OX40 agonist ivuxolimab in advanced cancers. Whole-study context: Ivuxolimab, which is an agonistic anti-OX40 (CD134) antibody, was administered to the patients. The study's findings and limits: Undetermined was the antigen specificity of the expanded peripheral T cells.

Turning to this clone: As yet, its antigen is unknown.

Prior autoimmune disease or systemic immunosuppression barred patients. Produced via immunoSEQ multiplex PCR; TCRdb's table is partial and in-frame only. The data contain fewer than 70,000 clones, 85% to 95% of them singletons. The CDR3 loop spans 17 amino acids. The ends lost 8 bases at V and 5 bases at J; junction bases unmatched: 16. Germline loops: CDR1 SEHNR, CDR2 FQNEAQ (reference sequence). V usage is TRBV7-9 and J usage is TRBJ2-1; 9 bases match TRBD2. This specimen was CD4+ or CD8+ T cells sorted from blood, taken in a trial of the OX40 agonist ivuxolimab. The receptor was derived from an adult with an advanced solid tumor such as melanoma, head and neck, liver or kidney cancer. The CDR3 DNA is TGTGCCAGCTACGGATCAGCGACGACTAGCGGAGACAATGAGCAGTTCTTC. Its translation is CASYGSATTSGDNEQFF.